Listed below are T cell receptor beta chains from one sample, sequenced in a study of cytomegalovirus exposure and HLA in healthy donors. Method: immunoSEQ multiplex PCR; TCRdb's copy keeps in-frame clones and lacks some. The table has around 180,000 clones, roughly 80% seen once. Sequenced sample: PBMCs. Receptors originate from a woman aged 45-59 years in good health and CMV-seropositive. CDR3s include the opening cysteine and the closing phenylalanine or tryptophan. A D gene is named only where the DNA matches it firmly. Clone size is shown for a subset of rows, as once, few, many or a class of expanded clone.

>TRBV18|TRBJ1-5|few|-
CASSPRGTNQPQHF
TGTGCCAGCTCACCAAGGGGAACAAATCAGCCCCAGCATTTT
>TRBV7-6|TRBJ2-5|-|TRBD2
CASSLGGGRAETQYF
TGTGCCAGCAGCTTAGGCGGGGGGCGGGCAGAGACCCAGTACTTC
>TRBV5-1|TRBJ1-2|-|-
CASSLGGPWGVAYGYTF
TGCGCCAGCAGCTTGGGAGGTCCGTGGGGGGTTGCCTATGGCTACACCTTC
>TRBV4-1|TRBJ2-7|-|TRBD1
CASSQAPAGGDEQYF
TGCGCCAGCAGCCAAGCGCCCGCAGGGGGCGACGAGCAGTACTTC
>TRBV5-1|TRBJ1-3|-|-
CASSAARGSSGNTIYF
TGCGCCAGCAGCGCCGCCCGGGGTAGTTCTGGAAACACCATATATTTT
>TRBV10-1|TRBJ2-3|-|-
CASSESSAADTQYF
TGCGCCAGCAGTGAGTCCTCAGCGGCAGATACGCAGTATTTT
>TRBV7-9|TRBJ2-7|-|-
CASSPRGLSSYEQYF
TGTGCCAGCAGCCCCAGGGGCCTTAGCTCCTACGAGCAGTACTTC
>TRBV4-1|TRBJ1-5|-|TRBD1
CASSQGTGGESFMLPQHF
TGCGCCAGCAGCCAAGGGACAGGGGGCGAAAGTTTTATGTTGCCCCAGCATTTT
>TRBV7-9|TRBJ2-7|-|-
CASSRQVYEQYF
TGTGCCAGCAGCCGACAGGTATACGAGCAGTACTTC
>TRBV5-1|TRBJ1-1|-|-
CASSWGGQGNEAFF
TGCGCCAGCAGCTGGGGGGGTCAGGGGAATGAAGCTTTCTTT
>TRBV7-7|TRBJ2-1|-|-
CASSLDFRVHNEQFF
TGTGCTAGCAGTCTCGACTTCCGGGTACACAATGAGCAGTTCTTC
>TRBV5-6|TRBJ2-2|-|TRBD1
CASSWDRGASNTGELFF
TGTGCCAGCAGCTGGGACAGGGGGGCGTCGAACACCGGGGAGCTATTTTTT
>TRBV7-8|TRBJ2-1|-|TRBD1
CASHIRPGGNEQFF
TGTGCCAGCCACATACGACCAGGGGGCAATGAGCAGTTCTTC
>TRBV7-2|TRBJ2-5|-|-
CASSPTGHPIQETQYF
TGTGCCAGCAGCCCCACCGGACACCCTATACAAGAGACCCAGTACTTC
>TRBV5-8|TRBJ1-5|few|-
CASSSLQGYNQPQHF
TGTGCCAGCAGCTCGCTACAGGGTTACAATCAGCCCCAGCATTTT
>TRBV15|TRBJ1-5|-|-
CATSGMGADQPQHF
TGTGCCACCAGCGGGATGGGGGCAGATCAGCCCCAGCATTTT
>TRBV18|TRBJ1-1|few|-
CASSPSVEGEAFF
TGTGCCAGCTCACCTAGTGTGGAGGGAGAAGCTTTCTTT
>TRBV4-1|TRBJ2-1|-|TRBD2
CASSHLISGGALDEQFF
TGCGCCAGCAGCCACCTCATTAGCGGGGGGGCTTTGGATGAGCAGTTCTTC
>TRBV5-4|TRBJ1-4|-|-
CASSRPEEKLFF
TGTGCCAGCAGCCGCCCGGAGGAAAAACTGTTTTTT
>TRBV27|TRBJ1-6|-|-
CASSLGLAGQDSPLHF
TGTGCCAGCAGTTTAGGGCTCGCGGGTCAGGATTCACCCCTCCACTTT
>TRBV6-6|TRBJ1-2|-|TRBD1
CASSFLDRGLGYTF
TGTGCCAGCAGTTTTCTGGACAGGGGGTTAGGCTACACCTTC
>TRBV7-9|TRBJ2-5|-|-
CASSLGVGAPGETQYF
TGTGCCAGCAGCTTAGGTGTGGGGGCGCCGGGGGAGACCCAGTACTTC
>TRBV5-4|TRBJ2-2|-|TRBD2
CASSRGLAGGKNTGELFF
TGTGCCAGCAGCCGGGGACTAGCGGGGGGGAAGAACACCGGGGAGCTGTTTTTT
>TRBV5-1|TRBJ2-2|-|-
CASSTGGELFF
TGCGCCAGCAGCACCGGGGGGGAGCTGTTTTTT
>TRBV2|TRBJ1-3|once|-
CASSRGAAGVTGNTIYF
TGTGCCAGCAGTCGGGGTGCGGCAGGGGTGACTGGAAACACCATATATTTT
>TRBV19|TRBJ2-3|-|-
CASSAGQPNTDTQYF
TGTGCCAGTAGTGCCGGACAGCCCAACACAGATACGCAGTATTTT
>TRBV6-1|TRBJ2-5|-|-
CASSALQVKTQYF
TGTGCCAGCAGTGCCCTACAGGTGAAGACCCAGTACTTC
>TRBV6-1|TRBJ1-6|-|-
CASSEAGENSPLHF
TGTGCCAGCAGTGAAGCAGGAGAAAACTCACCCCTCCACTTT
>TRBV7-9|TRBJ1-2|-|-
CASSLEGVGYTF
TGTGCCAGCAGCTTAGAAGGGGTTGGCTACACCTTC
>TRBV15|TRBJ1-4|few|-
CATSRSQGATNEKLFF
TGTGCCACCAGCAGATCCCAAGGAGCAACTAATGAAAAACTGTTTTTT
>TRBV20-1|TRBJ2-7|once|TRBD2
CSALTSGEQYF
TGCAGTGCTTTGACTAGCGGCGAGCAGTACTTC
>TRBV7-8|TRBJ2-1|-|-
CASSFVRGEQFF
TGTGCCAGCAGTTTTGTAAGAGGTGAGCAGTTCTTC
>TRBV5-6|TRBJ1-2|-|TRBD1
CASSFDRDRYGYTF
TGTGCCAGCAGCTTTGACAGGGATCGCTATGGCTACACCTTC
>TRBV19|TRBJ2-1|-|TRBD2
CASSPQRGYNEQFF
TGTGCCAGTAGTCCCCAGCGGGGATACAATGAGCAGTTCTTC
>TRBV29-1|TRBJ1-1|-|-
CSVGIRNTEAFF
TGCAGCGTTGGTATCAGAAACACTGAAGCTTTCTTT
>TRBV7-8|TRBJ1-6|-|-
CASSLSQGINSPLHF
TGTGCCAGCAGCTTAAGTCAGGGGATCAATTCACCCCTCCACTTT
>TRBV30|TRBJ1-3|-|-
CAWSSGDSGNTIYF
TGTGCCTGGAGTTCCGGGGACTCTGGAAACACCATATATTTT
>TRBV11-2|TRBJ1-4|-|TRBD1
CASSYGQGNEKLFF
TGTGCCAGCAGCTACGGACAGGGGAATGAAAAACTGTTTTTT
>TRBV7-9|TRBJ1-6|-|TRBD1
CASTGQGANSPLHF
TGTGCCAGCACCGGACAGGGGGCTAATTCACCCCTCCACTTT
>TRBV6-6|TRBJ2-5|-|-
CATRPEGTRGTQYF
TGTGCCACGCGACCCGAGGGGACAAGAGGGACCCAGTACTTC
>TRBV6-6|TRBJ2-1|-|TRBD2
CASSYGLAGGLNEQFF
TGTGCCAGCAGTTACGGCCTAGCGGGGGGCCTCAATGAGCAGTTCTTC
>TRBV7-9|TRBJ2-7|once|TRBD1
CASSSAGGGGYEQYF
TGTGCCAGCAGCTCCGCAGGGGGTGGGGGTTACGAGCAGTACTTC
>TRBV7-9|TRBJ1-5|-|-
CASSQDQGSNQPQHF
TGTGCCAGCAGCCAAGACCAGGGTAGCAATCAGCCCCAGCATTTT
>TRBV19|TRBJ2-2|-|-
CASSLTVTGELFF
TGTGCCAGTAGTTTGACAGTTACCGGGGAGCTGTTTTTT
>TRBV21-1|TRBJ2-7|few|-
CASSKKKEQGNSYEQYF
TGTGCCAGCAGCAAAAAGAAAGAACAGGGCAATTCCTACGAGCAGTACTTC
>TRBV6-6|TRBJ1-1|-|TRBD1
CASSRTGGRAEAFF
TGTGCCAGCAGTCGTACAGGGGGCCGAGCTGAAGCTTTCTTT
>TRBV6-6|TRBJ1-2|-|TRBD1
CASRTGQNNYGYTF
TGTGCCAGCAGAACGGGACAGAATAACTATGGCTACACCTTC
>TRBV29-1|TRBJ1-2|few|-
CSTRQTNYGYTF
TGCAGCACCCGACAGACTAACTATGGCTACACCTTC
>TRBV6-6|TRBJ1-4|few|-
CASSGSPQGEKLFF
TGTGCCAGCAGTGGGAGCCCTCAGGGGGAAAAACTGTTTTTT
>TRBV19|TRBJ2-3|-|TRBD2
CASSIRGRGSTDTQYF
TGTGCCAGTAGTATAAGAGGGCGGGGGAGCACAGATACGCAGTATTTT
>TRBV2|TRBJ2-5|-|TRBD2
CASTRTSGGQETQYF
TGTGCCAGCACCCGGACTAGCGGGGGACAAGAGACCCAGTACTTC
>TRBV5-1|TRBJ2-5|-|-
CASEGTSRETQYF
TGCGCCAGCGAAGGGACATCGCGAGAGACCCAGTACTTC
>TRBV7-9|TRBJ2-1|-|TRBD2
CASSRGDQTGEQFF
TGTGCCAGCAGTCGGGGGGACCAGACGGGTGAGCAGTTCTTC
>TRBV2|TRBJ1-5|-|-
CASSERAGNQPQHF
TGTGCCAGCAGTGAAAGGGCAGGGAACCAGCCCCAGCATTTT